The clone carrying this T cell receptor (beta chain) was observed once. The CDR3 has 15 residues. Germline CDR1 and CDR2: MDHEN and SYDVKM. Trimming took off 3 bases at V and 4 bases at J, with 13 bases between the two ends. The data were produced by immunoSEQ multiplex PCR, yet TCRdb's version contains in-frame clones alone and is incomplete. The sample records 85,000 to 100,000 clones, 80% to 90% being singletons. The entry originates in a study of T cells after somatic rescue of genetic block. The rearrangement uses TRBV28 and TRBJ2-1; no clear D. The sample was peripheral blood mononuclear cells (PBMCs). This sequence originates from a young woman. In DNA, the CDR3 is TGTGCCAGCAGTTTCCGCGACCGTCCATACAATGAGCAGTTCTTC. This encodes CASSFRDRPYNEQFF.